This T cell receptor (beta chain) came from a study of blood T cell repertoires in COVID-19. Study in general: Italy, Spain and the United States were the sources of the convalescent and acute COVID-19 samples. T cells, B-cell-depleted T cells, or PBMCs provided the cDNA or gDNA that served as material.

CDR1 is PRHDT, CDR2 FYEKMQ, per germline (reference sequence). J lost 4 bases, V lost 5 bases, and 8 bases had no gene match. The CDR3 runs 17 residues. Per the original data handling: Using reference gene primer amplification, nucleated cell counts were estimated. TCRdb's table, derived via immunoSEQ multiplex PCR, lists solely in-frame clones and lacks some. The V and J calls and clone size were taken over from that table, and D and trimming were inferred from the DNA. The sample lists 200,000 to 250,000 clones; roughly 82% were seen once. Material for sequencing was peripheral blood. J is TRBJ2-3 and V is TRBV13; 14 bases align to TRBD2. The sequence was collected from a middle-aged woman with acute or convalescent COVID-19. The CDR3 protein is CASSERLAGGPADTQYF. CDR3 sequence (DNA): TGTGCCAGCAGCGAAAGACTAGCGGGGGGGCCCGCAGATACGCAGTATTTT.